The 27 T cell receptor beta chains below were found in one sample sequenced in a study of T cells expressing NK-cell markers. Following a re-call of the 5' RACE reads, TCRdb has one entry per CDR3 protein and lacks DNA. The sample data list some 110,000 distinct CDR3 sequences. The sample taken for sequencing was blood T cells: a sorted CD56 or NKG2C T cell subset, CD4+ or CD8+ T cells, or bulk PBMC T cells (not recorded which). The receptor set was obtained from a woman aged 18-70 years in good health.

The genes are TRBV19 and TRBJ2-1; TCRdb picks TRBD2, but there is no DNA to check that call. The germline CDR1 and CDR2 sequences are LNHDA and SQIVND (reference sequence). The CDR3 totals 15 residues. CDR3 sequence reads: CASSHIAGGHNEQFF.

The rearrangement uses TRBV29-1 and TRBJ1-1; TCRdb calls TRBD1, which cannot be checked without DNA. The CDR3 is 12 amino acids. Germline CDR1 and CDR2: SQVTM and ANQGSEA. This CDR3 reads CSVDSGDTEAFF. The full variable domain, its missing parts supplied by reference TRBV29-1 and TRBJ1-1, is SAVISQKPSRDICQRGTSLTIQCQVDSQVTMMFWYRQQPGQSLTLIATANQGSEATYESGFVIDKFPISRPNLTFSTLTVSNMSPEDSSIYLCSVDSGDTEAFFGQGTRLTVV.

The rearrangement links TRBV7-8 to TRBJ2-2; TCRdb's D call of TRBD1 is untestable without DNA. The CDR3 covers 16 residues. The germline gives CDR1 SGHVS, CDR2 FQNEAQ. The CDR3 reads CASSHTGTGLTGELFF.

This rearrangement joins TRBV6-4 to TRBJ2-1; the D call of TRBD2 rests on TCRdb alone, since no DNA is present to check it. Germline lookup yields CDR1 MRHNA and CDR2 SNTAGT. CDR3 size: 14 residues. CDR3 loop: CASSPEDFSREQFF.

The rearrangement joins TRBV4-3 to TRBJ2-1; TCRdb outputs TRBD2, but without DNA this stays unchecked. There are 14 residues in the CDR3. Germline V CDR1 and CDR2: LGHNA, YSLEER. The CDR3: CASSQSPPIGEQFF.

The chain couples TRBV20-1 to TRBJ1-1. CDR1 and CDR2 (germline): DFQATT, SNEGSKA (reference sequence). The CDR3 loop spans 14 amino acids. The CDR3 reads CSARVPTTVTEAFF.

The chain links TRBV12-3 or TRBV12-4 to TRBJ2-6; as DNA is missing, the TRBD1 call by TCRdb cannot be tested. The length of the CDR3 is 13 residues. The chain's CDR3 is CASSVRGGSGLTF.

The chain combines TRBV9 with TRBJ2-1; the D call of TRBD1 rests on TCRdb alone, since no DNA is present to check it. This CDR3 region has 15 residues. Germline-derived CDR1 and CDR2 are SGDLS and YYNGEE. The CDR3 sequence: CASSVGGLTYNEQFF.

This chain joins TRBV7-9 and TRBJ2-7; the D gene TCRdb calls, TRBD1, cannot be checked with no DNA. The CDR3 length is 14 residues. Germline CDR1 reads SEHNR; CDR2 reads FQNEAQ (reference sequence). The CDR3 protein is CASSTQGSPYEQYF.

The V call is TRBV6-2 or TRBV6-3, the J call TRBJ2-7; the D call from TCRdb, TRBD1, cannot be confirmed without DNA. The CDR3 has 16 amino acids. Germline V gene data show CDR1 as MNHEY and CDR2 as SVGEGT. CDR3 sequence: CASSYAPQNPGYEQYF.

The V and J genes are TRBV7-9 and TRBJ2-1. The CDR3 has 13 residues. Per the germline V gene, CDR1 is SEHNR and CDR2 is FQNEAQ (reference sequence). The CDR3: CASSLGNLNEQFF.

This sequence joins TRBV21-1 and TRBJ1-2; TCRdb designates TRBD1, a call that cannot be tested without DNA. TRBV21-1 is listed as a pseudogene. CDR3 size: 15 residues. CDR3 sequence reads: CASPRWQGGNYGYTF.

The chain couples TRBV15 to TRBJ2-5; TCRdb picks TRBD2, but there is no DNA to check that call. CDR1 LNHNV and CDR2 YYDKDF come from the germline V gene (reference sequence). The CDR3 runs 17 residues. The chain's CDR3 is CATSRDVASGTQETQYF.

This chain joins TRBV6-5 and TRBJ2-3; TCRdb gives TRBD2 as the D gene, but with no DNA this cannot be confirmed. The V gene's germline CDR1 is MNHEY and CDR2 SVGAGI. This CDR3 contains 15 residues. CDR3 protein: CASSSLASSTDTQYF.

This rearrangement joins TRBV30 to TRBJ2-7; TCRdb's D call of TRBD1 is untestable without DNA. The length of the CDR3 is 14 residues. Germline loops: CDR1 GTSNPN, CDR2 SVGIG (reference sequence). CDR3 region: CAWSVRGGTYEQYF.

The V call is TRBV9, the J call TRBJ2-5; with no DNA, the TCRdb D assignment of TRBD2 cannot be verified. The CDR3 spans 17 residues. Germline-derived CDR1 and CDR2 are SGDLS and YYNGEE. Here the CDR3 reads CASSGRLAGGPFETQYF.

V gene TRBV2 combines with J gene TRBJ2-5; lacking DNA, the TRBD2 call made by TCRdb goes unchecked. This CDR3 region has 15 residues. The germline CDR1 and CDR2 sequences are SNHLY and FYNNEI. CDR3 amino acids: CASSETSGSSETQYF.

V usage is TRBV21-1 and J usage is TRBJ2-7; no DNA is available, so the TRBD1 call from TCRdb remains unchecked. TRBV21-1 is a pseudogene segment. The CDR3 runs 16 residues. This CDR3 reads CASSTPKGSKPYEQYF.

The chain recombines TRBV5-6 with TRBJ1-5. The CDR3 has 16 residues. Germline V lookup: CDR1 SGHDT, CDR2 YYEEEE. The CDR3: CASSFYGINSNQPQHF.

The gene calls are TRBV25-1 and TRBJ1-2. The germline V gene encodes CDR1 MGHDK and CDR2 SYGVNS. This CDR3 comprises 14 residues. CDR3 sequence: CASKPAWANYGYTF.

The chain's CDR3 is CATSVVPRELMVANYGYTF. The chain has TRBV19 and TRBJ1-2. This CDR3 is built from 19 residues. Germline V gene data show CDR1 as LNHDA and CDR2 as SQIVND (reference sequence).

This sequence joins TRBV29-1 and TRBJ2-1; TCRdb names TRBD1, which stays unverified in the absence of DNA. Germline CDR1 SQVTM, CDR2 ANQGSEA. The CDR3 is 12 residues long. CDR3 amino acids: CSVDRGPYEQFF.

The chain joins TRBV7-8 to TRBJ2-5. Germline V gives CDR1 SGHVS, CDR2 FQNEAQ. The CDR3 totals 16 residues. CDR3 loop: CASSPGTPVYKETQYF.

CDR3 loop: CASSHLNVGGGLKNIQYF. The chain employs TRBV4-1 and TRBJ2-4; TCRdb designates TRBD2, a call that cannot be tested without DNA. The CDR3 consists of 18 residues. From germline, CDR1 is MGHRA and CDR2 YSYEKL.

The rearrangement uses TRBV5-1 and TRBJ2-7; TCRdb names TRBD1, which stays unverified in the absence of DNA. Looked up from germline, CDR1 is SGHRS and CDR2 is YFSETQ. This CDR3 has 13 residues. The CDR3 sequence is CASSRTGAYEQYF.

The chain recombines TRBV4-1 with TRBJ2-7; TCRdb names TRBD2, which stays unverified in the absence of DNA. CDR1 is MGHRA, CDR2 YSYEKL, per germline. The CDR3 loop spans 16 amino acids. CDR3: CASSPGTSGNTYEQYF.

This chain joins TRBV4-3 and TRBJ2-1; the D call of TRBD1 rests on TCRdb alone, since no DNA is present to check it. Germline loops: CDR1 LGHNA, CDR2 YSLEER. The CDR3 extends over 15 amino acids. CDR3 region: CASSHGQGWNNEQFF.